This is a list of T cell receptor beta chains from one sample in a study of CD8+CD57+ T cells in acquired aplastic anemia. TCRdb used MiXCR to reprocess the reads, holding one entry per CDR3 protein. Of 86,000 or so distinct CDR3 sequences listed, about 45% are singletons. Sequencing was carried out using sorted CD4+, CD8+, or CD8+CD57+ T cells (not recorded which) from PBMCs. These TCRs come from a human donor in good health, serving as a control. Each CDR3 is given with its conserved first and last residue. D genes are given only for firm matches. Some rows mark clone size as missing; the rest say once, few, many or name a class of expanded clone.

size	V	J	D	DNA	CDR3
.	TRBV29-1	TRBJ1-2	TRBD1	TGCAGCGTTGACGGACAGGCCTATGGCTACACCTTC	CSVDGQAYGYTF
many	TRBV12-3/TRBV12-4	TRBJ1-1	.	TGTGCCAGCAGTTCAAAGTACACTGAAGCTTTCTTT	CASSSKYTEAFF
many	TRBV9	TRBJ2-1	.	TGTGCCAGCAGCGCGACAGAGAATGAGCAGTTCTTC	CASSATENEQFF
many	TRBV24-1	TRBJ1-2	.	TGTGCCACCAGTGATCCAGCCGCTACAGATGAGGATGGCTACACCTTC	CATSDPAATDEDGYTF
few	TRBV6-6	TRBJ1-1	.	TGTGCCAGCAGTTACCTCGGGACTGAAGCTTTCTTT	CASSYLGTEAFF
once	TRBV25-1	TRBJ2-3	.	.	CACSARGDRGADTQYF
many	TRBV7-9	TRBJ2-1	TRBD2	TGTGCCAGCAGCGCTGCACCGGGACTAGCGGACAATGAGCAGTTCTTC	CASSAAPGLADNEQFF
.	TRBV10-1	TRBJ1-5	.	TGCGCCAGCAGTGTCGGAAGCAATCAGCCCCAGCATTTT	CASSVGSNQPQHF
.	TRBV7-9	TRBJ1-1	.	TGTGCCAGCAGCTTTACGGCAGACACTGAAGCTTTCTTT	CASSFTADTEAFF
.	TRBV29-1	TRBJ1-1	.	TGCAGCGTTGTATCCGTCAACACTGAAGCTTTCTTT	CSVVSVNTEAFF
.	TRBV3-1	TRBJ2-7	TRBD2	TGTGCCAGCAGCCAAGATCGGGCTAGCGGGAGTTACGAGCAGTACTTC	CASSQDRASGSYEQYF
.	TRBV7-3	TRBJ1-6	.	TGTGCCAGCAGCTTTTCGGGCCGGGTTGGCTCACCCCTCCACTTT	CASSFSGRVGSPLHF
.	TRBV20-1	TRBJ1-1	TRBD1	TGCAGTGCTAGACCAGGGGGCAGGGACACTGAAGCTTTCTTT	CSARPGGRDTEAFF
many	TRBV7-9	TRBJ1-6	.	TGTGCCAGCAGCTTAGTCACATATTCACCCCTCCACTTT	CASSLVTYSPLHF
.	TRBV19	TRBJ2-3	.	TGTGCCAGTAGTGGGCTGAGTCGCGCAGATACGCAGTATTTT	CASSGLSRADTQYF
once	TRBV10-1	TRBJ1-1	TRBD1	TGCGCCAGCAATGACCGACAGGGCACTGAAGCTTTCTTT	CASNDRQGTEAFF
.	TRBV24-1	TRBJ1-1	.	TGTGCCACCAGTTTTGAAGGGGACACTGAAGCTTTCTTT	CATSFEGDTEAFF
many	TRBV25-1	TRBJ2-3	TRBD2	TGTGCCAGCAGTTCGGGGGGGGCCGATACGCAGTATTTT	CASSSGGADTQYF
.	TRBV14	TRBJ1-2	.	TGTGCCAGCAGCCAAGACTCTACAGGGAACTATGGCTACACCTTC	CASSQDSTGNYGYTF
many	TRBV7-9	TRBJ1-1	TRBD1	TGTGCCAGCAGCCTAGGGGGCTTTGGCACTGAAGCTTTCTTT	CASSLGGFGTEAFF
many	TRBV10-3	TRBJ2-3	.	TGTGCCATCAGTGATCCCGACACCGCGGATACGCAGTATTTT	CAISDPDTADTQYF
.	TRBV29-1	TRBJ2-3	.	TGCAGCGTTGAGCGTCCACCTAGCACAGATACGCAGTATTTT	CSVERPPSTDTQYF
many	TRBV10-2	TRBJ2-7	.	TGCGCCAGCAGTGAGACCGGGACACCCTACGAGCAGTACTTC	CASSETGTPYEQYF
many	TRBV11-3	TRBJ2-7	.	TGTGCCAGCAGCCCTGCCCCCCCGGGGGCGAGTCCCTACGAGCAGTACTTC	CASSPAPPGASPYEQYF
.	TRBV6-1	TRBJ1-2	.	TGTGCCAGCAGTCAGACGGCAAGTAGGGGCTACACCTTC	CASSQTASRGYTF
many	TRBV25-1	TRBJ2-4	TRBD1	TGTGCCAGCAGTGAATACGACAGGGAAGTCGAAAACATTCAGTACTTC	CASSEYDREVENIQYF
few	TRBV5-5	TRBJ2-6	.	TGTGCCAGCAGCTTGGAAGGGGACACTGGGGCCAACGTCCTGACTTTC	CASSLEGDTGANVLTF
.	TRBV19	TRBJ2-3	.	TGTGCCAGTAGTTATGGTTTTCACACAGATACGCAGTATTTT	CASSYGFHTDTQYF
.	TRBV25-1	TRBJ2-3	TRBD2	TGTGCCAGCAGTGCCCTAGCGGGAGACGCGGTTCCAGATACGCAGTATTTT	CASSALAGDAVPDTQYF
.	TRBV25-1	TRBJ1-1	TRBD1	TGTGCCAGCAGTTTAGCCCAGGGACAGGGGAACCCTGAAGCTTTCTTT	CASSLAQGQGNPEAFF
few	TRBV24-1	TRBJ2-3	.	TGTGCCACCAGGGGGGAGGGCACAGATACGCAGTATTTT	CATRGEGTDTQYF